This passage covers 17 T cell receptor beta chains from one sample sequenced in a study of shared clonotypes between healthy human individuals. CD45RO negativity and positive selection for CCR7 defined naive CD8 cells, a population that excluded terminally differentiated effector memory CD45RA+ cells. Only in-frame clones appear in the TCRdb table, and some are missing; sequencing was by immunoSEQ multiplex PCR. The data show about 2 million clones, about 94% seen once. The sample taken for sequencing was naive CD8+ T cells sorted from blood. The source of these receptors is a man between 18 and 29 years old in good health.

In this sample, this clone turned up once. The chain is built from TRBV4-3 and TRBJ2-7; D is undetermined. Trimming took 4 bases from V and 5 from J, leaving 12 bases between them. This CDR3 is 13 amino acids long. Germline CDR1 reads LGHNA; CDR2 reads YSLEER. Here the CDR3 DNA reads TGCGCCAGCAGCCTTACCTGGAAGGACGAGCAGTACTTC. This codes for CASSLTWKDEQYF.

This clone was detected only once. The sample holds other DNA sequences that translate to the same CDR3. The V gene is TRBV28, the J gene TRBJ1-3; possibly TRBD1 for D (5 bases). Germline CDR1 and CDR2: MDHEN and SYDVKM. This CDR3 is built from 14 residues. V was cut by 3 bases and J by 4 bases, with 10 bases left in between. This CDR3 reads CASSLKGWGNTIYF. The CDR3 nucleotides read TGTGCCAGCAGTTTGAAGGGGTGGGGAAACACCATATATTTT.

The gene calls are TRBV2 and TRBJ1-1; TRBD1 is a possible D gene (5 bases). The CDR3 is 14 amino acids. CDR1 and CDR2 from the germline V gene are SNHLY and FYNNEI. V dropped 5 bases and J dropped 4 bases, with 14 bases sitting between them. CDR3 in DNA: TGTGCCAGCAGTCCGGGCAGGGCGGCCACTGAAGCTTTCTTT. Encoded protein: CASSPGRAATEAFF.

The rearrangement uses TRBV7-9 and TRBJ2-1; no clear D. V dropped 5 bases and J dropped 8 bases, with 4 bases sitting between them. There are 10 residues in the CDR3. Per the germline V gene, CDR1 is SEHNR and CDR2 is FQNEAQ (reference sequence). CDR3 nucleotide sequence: TGTGCCAGCAGCCTCTATGAGCAGTTCTTC. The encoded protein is CASSLYEQFF.

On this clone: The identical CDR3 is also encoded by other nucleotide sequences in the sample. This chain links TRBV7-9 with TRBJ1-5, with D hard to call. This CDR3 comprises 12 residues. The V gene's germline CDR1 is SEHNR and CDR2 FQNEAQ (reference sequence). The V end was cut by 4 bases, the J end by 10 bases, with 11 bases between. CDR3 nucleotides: TGTGCCAGCAGCTCCGAAGACCAACCCCAGCATTTT. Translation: CASSSEDQPQHF.

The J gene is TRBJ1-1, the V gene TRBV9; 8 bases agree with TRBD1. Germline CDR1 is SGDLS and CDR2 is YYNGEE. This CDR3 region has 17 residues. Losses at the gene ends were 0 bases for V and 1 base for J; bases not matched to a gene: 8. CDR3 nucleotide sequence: TGTGCCAGCAGCGTAGGATTAAAAGGACAGGGGAACACTGAAGCTTTCTTT. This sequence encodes CASSVGLKGQGNTEAFF.

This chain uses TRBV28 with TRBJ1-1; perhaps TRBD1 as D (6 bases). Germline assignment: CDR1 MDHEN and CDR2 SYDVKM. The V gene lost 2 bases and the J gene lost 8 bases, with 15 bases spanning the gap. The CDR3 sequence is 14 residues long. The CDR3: CASSLVGSGAEAFF. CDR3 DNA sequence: TGTGCCAGCAGTTTAGTCGGGTCAGGGGCGGAAGCTTTCTTT. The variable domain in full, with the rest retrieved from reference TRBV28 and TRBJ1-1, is DVKVTQSSRYLVKRTGEKVFLECVQDMDHENMFWYRQDPGLGLRLIYFSYDVKMKEKGDIPEGYSVSREKKERFSLILESASTNQTSMYLCASSLVGSGAEAFFGQGTRLTVV.

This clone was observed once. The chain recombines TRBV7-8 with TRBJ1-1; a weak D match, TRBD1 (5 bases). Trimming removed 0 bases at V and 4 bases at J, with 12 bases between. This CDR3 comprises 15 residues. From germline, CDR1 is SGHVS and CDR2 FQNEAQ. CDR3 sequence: CASSLAGQGPTEAFF. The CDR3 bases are TGTGCCAGCAGCTTAGCGGGGCAGGGCCCCACTGAAGCTTTCTTT.

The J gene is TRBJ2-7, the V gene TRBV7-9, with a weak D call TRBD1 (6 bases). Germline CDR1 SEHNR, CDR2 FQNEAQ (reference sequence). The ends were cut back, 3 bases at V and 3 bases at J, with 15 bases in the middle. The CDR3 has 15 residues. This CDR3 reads CASSLDNDRHYEQYF. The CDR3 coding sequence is TGTGCCAGCAGCTTGGACAACGACAGGCACTACGAGCAGTACTTC.

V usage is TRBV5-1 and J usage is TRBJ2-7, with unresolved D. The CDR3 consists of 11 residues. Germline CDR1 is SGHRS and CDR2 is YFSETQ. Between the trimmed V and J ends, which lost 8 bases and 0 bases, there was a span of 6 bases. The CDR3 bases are TGCGCCAGTAGGGCCTCCTACGAGCAGTACTTC. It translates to CASRASYEQYF.

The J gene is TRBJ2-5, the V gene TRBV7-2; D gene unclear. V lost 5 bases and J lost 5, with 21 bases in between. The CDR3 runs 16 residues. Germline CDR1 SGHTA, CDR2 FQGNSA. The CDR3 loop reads CASSLGLVGLGETQYF. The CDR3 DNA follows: TGTGCCAGCAGCCTCGGGCTAGTCGGGCTCGGGGAGACCCAGTACTTC.

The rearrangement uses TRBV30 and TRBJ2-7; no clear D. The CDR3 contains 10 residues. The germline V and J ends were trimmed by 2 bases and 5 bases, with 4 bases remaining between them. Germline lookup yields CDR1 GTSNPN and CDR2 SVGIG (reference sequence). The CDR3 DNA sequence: TGTGCCTGGAGTACCGACGAGCAGTACTTC. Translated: CAWSTDEQYF. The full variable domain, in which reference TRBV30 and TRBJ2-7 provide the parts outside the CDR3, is SQTIHQWPATLVQPVGSPLSLECTVEGTSNPNLYWYRQAAGRGLQLLFYSVGIGQISSEVPQNLSASRPQDRQFILSSKKLLLSDSGFYLCAWSTDEQYFGPGTRLTVT.

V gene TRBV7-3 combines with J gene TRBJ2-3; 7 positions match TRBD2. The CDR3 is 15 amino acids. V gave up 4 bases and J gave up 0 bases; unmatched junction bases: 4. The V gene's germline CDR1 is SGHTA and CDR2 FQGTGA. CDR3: CASSSGTTSTDTQYF. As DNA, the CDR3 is TGTGCCAGCAGCTCCGGGACTACTAGCACAGATACGCAGTATTTT.

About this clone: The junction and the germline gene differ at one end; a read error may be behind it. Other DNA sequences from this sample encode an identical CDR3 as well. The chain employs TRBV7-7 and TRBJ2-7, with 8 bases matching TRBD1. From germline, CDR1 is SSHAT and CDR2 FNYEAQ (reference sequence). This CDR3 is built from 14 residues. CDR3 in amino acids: CASSPGTGSYEQYF. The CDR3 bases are TGTGCTAGCAGCCCAGGGACAGGCTCCTACGAGCAGTACTTC.

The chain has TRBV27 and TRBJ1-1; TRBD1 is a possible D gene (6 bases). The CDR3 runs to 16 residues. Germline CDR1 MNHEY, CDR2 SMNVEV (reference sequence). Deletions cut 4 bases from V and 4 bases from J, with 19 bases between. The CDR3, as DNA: TGTGCCAGCAGTTACCATAGGGGGGGCGGAATCACTGAAGCTTTCTTT. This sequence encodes CASSYHRGGGITEAFF.

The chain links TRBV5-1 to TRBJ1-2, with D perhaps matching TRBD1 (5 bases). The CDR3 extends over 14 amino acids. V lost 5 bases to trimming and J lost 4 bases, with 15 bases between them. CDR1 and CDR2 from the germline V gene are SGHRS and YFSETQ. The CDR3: CASREEQASYGYTF. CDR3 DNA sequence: TGCGCCAGCAGAGAGGAACAGGCCTCCTATGGCTACACCTTC.

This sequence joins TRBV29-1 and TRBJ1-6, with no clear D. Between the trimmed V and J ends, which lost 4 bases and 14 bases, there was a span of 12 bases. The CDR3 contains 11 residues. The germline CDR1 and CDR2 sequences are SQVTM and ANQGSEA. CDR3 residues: CSVVAGGALHF. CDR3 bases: TGCAGCGTTGTCGCCGGCGGGGCCCTCCACTTT. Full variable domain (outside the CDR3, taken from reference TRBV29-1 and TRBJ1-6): SAVISQKPSRDICQRGTSLTIQCQVDSQVTMMFWYRQQPGQSLTLIATANQGSEATYESGFVIDKFPISRPNLTFSTLTVSNMSPEDSSIYLCSVVAGGALHFGNGTRLTVT.